These 32 T cell receptor beta chains share one sample of origin, sequenced in a study of T-cell reconstitution after alpha-beta-depleted transplantation in children. It was with unique molecular identifiers that the TCRbeta library was prepared. TCRdb redid the calling of the PCR reads with MiXCR, one entry per CDR3 protein. This repertoire shows around 300,000 distinct CDR3 sequences, about 9.9% found once; its top ten account for roughly a quarter. The source was peripheral blood, collected 180 days after TCRalphabeta/CD19-depleted stem cell transplant. These receptors all stem from a male patient aged 2 to 9 who had a stem cell transplant for chronic granulomatous disease, so the T cells may come from the graft donor.

Concerning this clonotype: A single base separates this from a much larger clone, so it may be a read error. V usage is TRBV28 and J usage is TRBJ2-1; D unresolved. Germline CDR1 and CDR2: MDHEN and SYDVKM. The CDR3 covers 13 residues. The chain's CDR3 is CVSSFPQLGEQFF. In DNA, the CDR3 is TGTGTCAGCAGTTTTCCACAGCTAGGTGAGCAGTTCTTC.

In this sample, this clonotype turned up a few times. This chain joins TRBV28 and TRBJ1-1, with 11 positions matching TRBD1. The CDR3 has 14 amino acids. J gave up 7 bases and V 6 bases, and 7 bases lay outside the gene matches. Germline loops: CDR1 MDHEN, CDR2 SYDVKM. CDR3 sequence (DNA): TGTGCCAGCAGCCCACCGGGACAGGGGGATGAAGCTTTCTTT. It codes for CASSPPGQGDEAFF.

This clonotype has ten or more counts. The chain recombines TRBV5-1 with TRBJ2-1, with 14 bases lining up with TRBD2. The germline V gene has CDR1 SGHRS and CDR2 YFSETQ. The CDR3 contains 15 residues. V trimming: 4 bases; J trimming: 9 bases; junction bases outside the gene matches: 6. CDR3 in DNA: TGCGCCAGCAGCCCCGGGACTAGCGGGAGCGGTGAGCAGTTCTTC. It specifies CASSPGTSGSGEQFF.

In its sample, this clonotype was seen many times. The rearrangement joins TRBV2 to TRBJ1-1; tentatively, D is TRBD1 (5 bases). Trimming took 3 bases from V and 3 from J, leaving 8 bases between them. The CDR3 is made up of 13 amino acids. The germline gives CDR1 SNHLY, CDR2 FYNNEI. CDR3 nucleotides: TGTGCCAGCAGTGATCAGGGACACACTGAAGCTTTCTTT. As protein: CASSDQGHTEAFF.

This clonotype was seen only a few times. This rearrangement joins TRBV7-6 to TRBJ2-7; TRBD2 agrees at 7 bases. The CDR3 loop spans 14 amino acids. V trimming: 2 bases; J trimming: 9 bases; junction bases outside the gene matches: 10. Germline V lookup: CDR1 SGHVS, CDR2 FNYEAQ. CDR3 bases: TGTGCCAGCAGCTTATCGCGGACTAGTACGGGGCAGTACTTC. This codes for CASSLSRTSTGQYF.

CDR3 region: CASSQPWDHRAGARRSYEQYF. The CDR3 nucleotides are TGTGCCAGCAGCCAGCCCTGGGATCATCGAGCGGGAGCACGTAGGTCCTACGAGCAGTACTTC. The rearrangement uses TRBV28 and TRBJ2-7; 8 nucleotides agree with TRBD2. Trimming removed 6 bases from V and 1 base from J; junction bases left unmatched: 26. The V gene's germline CDR1 is MDHEN and CDR2 SYDVKM. CDR3 length equals 21 residues.

The table lists this clonotype with many counts. The J gene is TRBJ2-2, the V gene TRBV2; 9 nucleotides match TRBD1. The CDR3 contains 15 residues. Per germline, CDR1 SNHLY and CDR2 FYNNEI. Germline trimming cut 3 bases from V and 6 bases from J; bases unmatched to any gene: 5. The CDR3 sequence: CASSDLRDRAGELFF. The DNA for the CDR3 is TGTGCCAGCAGTGATTTGCGGGACAGGGCCGGGGAGCTGTTTTTT. Supplemented by reference TRBV2 and TRBJ2-2, the full variable domain reads EPEVTQTPSHQVTQMGQEVILRCVPISNHLYFYWYRQILGQKVEFLVSFYNNEISEKSEIFDDQFSVERPDGSNFTLKIRSTKLEDSAMYFCASSDLRDRAGELFFGEGSRLTVL.

This clonotype was counted ten times or more. The V gene is TRBV6-5, the J gene TRBJ2-2, with D perhaps TRBD1 (5 bases). CDR3 length: 17 residues. V dropped 0 bases and J dropped 5 bases, with 16 bases sitting between them. The germline V gene encodes CDR1 MNHEY and CDR2 SVGAGI. The CDR3, as DNA: TGTGCCAGCAGTTACTCCAGGGCCAAACGTCAAACCGGGGAGCTGTTTTTT. Translating it yields CASSYSRAKRQTGELFF.

This clonotype has ten or more counts. The chain uses TRBV20-1 and TRBJ1-4; TRBD1 matches at 8 bases. V dropped 5 bases and J dropped 6; count of bases not matched to a gene: 5. The germline V gene encodes CDR1 DFQATT and CDR2 SNEGSKA (reference sequence). The CDR3 contains 13 residues. CDR3 bases: TGCAGTGCTTCAGGGGGCCGGGATGAAAAACTGTTTTTT. This translates into CSASGGRDEKLFF.

With respect to this clonotype: Its ends do not fully match the called genes, so a read error is possible. The J gene is TRBJ2-7, the V gene TRBV20-1, with TRBD2 as a possible D gene (6 bases). Germline values: CDR1 DFQATT, CDR2 SNEGSKA (reference sequence). CDR3 length: 16 amino acids. The CDR3 DNA sequence: TGCAGTGATAGAGCCCGCCTCGGCGGGGTAGGGTACGAGCAGTACTTC. Its protein is CSDRARLGGVGYEQYF.

Many counts were recorded for this clonotype. V usage is TRBV5-1 and J usage is TRBJ2-2, with D perhaps matching TRBD1 (5 bases). Germline V gives CDR1 SGHRS, CDR2 YFSETQ. The CDR3 has 14 residues. Trimming left V 0 bases short and J 6 bases short, with 9 bases between. The CDR3 DNA reads TGCGCCAGCAGCTTGGCAAAAGGGGCCGGGGAGCTGTTTTTT. Translation: CASSLAKGAGELFF.

Ten or more counts support this clonotype. The rearrangement links TRBV20-1 to TRBJ2-3; D call uncertain. Germline lookup yields CDR1 DFQATT and CDR2 SNEGSKA (reference sequence). Trimming left V 4 bases short and J 2 bases short, with 16 bases between. This CDR3 region has 15 residues. In nucleotides, the CDR3 is TGCAGTGCTAACACTTTGACATCATCCACAGATACGCAGTATTTT. It specifies CSANTLTSSTDTQYF.

This clonotype was detected ten times or more. The J gene is TRBJ2-3, the V gene TRBV18; D possibly corresponds to TRBD2 (6 bases). Germline V CDR1 and CDR2: KGHSH, LQKENI. The CDR3 runs to 15 residues. V lost 3 bases and J 4 bases, leaving 14 bases between the germline ends. CDR3: CASSPPLARADTQYF. CDR3 DNA: TGTGCCAGCTCACCTCCACTAGCACGAGCAGATACGCAGTATTTT.

This clonotype was counted ten times or more. The chain employs TRBV12-3 or TRBV12-4 and TRBJ2-7; no clear D. CDR3 length: 15 amino acids. V lost 5 bases, J lost 6 bases, and 20 bases lay in between. DNA for the CDR3: TGTGCCAGCAGTCCAACAACCCGATATGCAGGCGAGCAGTACTTC. This translates into CASSPTTRYAGEQYF.

The table lists this clonotype with many counts. The chain links TRBV6-1 to TRBJ2-1, with TRBD2 matching over 10 bases. The CDR3 extends over 15 amino acids. Germline V gene data show CDR1 as MNHNS and CDR2 as SASEGT. V shed 6 bases and J 6 bases; nucleotides not matched to a gene: 8. CDR3 region: CASSVAGGRFNEQFF. The CDR3 nucleotides are TGTGCCAGCAGCGTAGCGGGGGGTAGGTTCAATGAGCAGTTCTTC.

This clonotype has at least ten counts. The rearrangement links TRBV5-1 to TRBJ2-7, with 9 nucleotides matching TRBD1. In germline, CDR1 is SGHRS, CDR2 YFSETQ. V shed 4 bases and J 6 bases; nucleotides not matched to a gene: 11. CDR3 length: 15 residues. The CDR3 loop is CASSDRDREDLEQYF. The CDR3 coding sequence is TGCGCCAGCAGCGACCGGGACAGGGAAGATCTCGAGCAGTACTTC.

Ten or more counts support this clonotype. The chain links TRBV5-6 to TRBJ2-5; D unresolved. Germline V gene data show CDR1 as SGHDT and CDR2 as YYEEEE. There are 13 residues in the CDR3. Trimming cost V 0 bases and J 6 bases, with 9 bases left between them. The CDR3 nucleotides are TGTGCCAGCAGCTTGGGGCGGCGCAAGACCCAGTACTTC. Amino acid sequence: CASSLGRRKTQYF. The whole variable domain, filled in from reference TRBV5-6 and TRBJ2-5, reads DAGVTQSPTHLIKTRGQQVTLRCSPKSGHDTVSWYQQALGQGPQFIFQYYEEEERQRGNFPDRFSGHQFPNYSSELNVNALLLGDSALYLCASSLGRRKTQYFGPGTRLLVL.

This sequence joins TRBV20-1 and TRBJ2-1; 8 positions agree with TRBD1. The CDR3 has 14 residues. The germline V gene encodes CDR1 DFQATT and CDR2 SNEGSKA (reference sequence). J lost 7 bases, V lost 6 bases, and 11 bases had no gene match. CDR3 in amino acids: CSAPIRGLGNEQFF. The CDR3 DNA reads as TGCAGTGCCCCCATCAGGGGGCTCGGGAATGAGCAGTTCTTC.

This clonotype has ten or more counts. The rearrangement links TRBV2 to TRBJ1-5, with a possible D match to TRBD1 (6 bases). The CDR3 loop spans 15 amino acids. The germline CDR1 and CDR2 sequences are SNHLY and FYNNEI. The ends were cut back, 4 bases at V and 2 bases at J, with 12 bases in the middle. The CDR3 DNA follows: TGTGCCAGCAGTGCACAGGGTTTGGGCAATCAGCCCCAGCATTTT. Translating it yields CASSAQGLGNQPQHF.

This clonotype occurred many times. The chain joins TRBV5-1 to TRBJ1-1, with a tentative D call TRBD1 (6 bases). The germline V gene encodes CDR1 SGHRS and CDR2 YFSETQ. V gave up 4 bases and J gave up 1 base, with 11 bases separating them. This CDR3 is 14 amino acids long. For the CDR3, the DNA is TGCGCCAGCAGCCCCCTGGACAGGAACACTGAAGCTTTCTTT. Protein sequence: CASSPLDRNTEAFF. The full variable domain, completed using reference TRBV5-1 and TRBJ1-1, is KAGVTQTPRYLIKTRGQQVTLSCSPISGHRSVSWYQQTPGQGLQFLFEYFSETQRNKGNFPGRFSGRQFSNSRSEMNVSTLELGDSALYLCASSPLDRNTEAFFGQGTRLTVV.

This clonotype was observed a few times. The chain joins TRBV18 to TRBJ2-5; 7 bases map to TRBD1. Germline lookup yields CDR1 KGHSH and CDR2 LQKENI. The junction had 4 bases not matched to a gene; V was cut back by 3 bases and J by 3 bases. The CDR3 length is 14 residues. The CDR3 coding sequence is TGTGCCAGCTCACCCGGGACAGCAGAAGAGACCCAGTACTTC. Its translation: CASSPGTAEETQYF. The entire variable domain, with the rest obtained from reference TRBV18 and TRBJ2-5, is as follows: NAGVMQNPRHLVRRRGQEARLRCSPMKGHSHVYWYRQLPEEGLKFMVYLQKENIIDESGMPKERFSAEFPKEGPSILRIQQVVRGDSAAYFCASSPGTAEETQYFGPGTRLLVL.

This clonotype was seen at least ten times. This chain uses TRBV7-9 with TRBJ1-2, with D uncertain. Trimming took off 5 bases at V and 4 bases at J, with 11 bases between the two ends. CDR3 length: 13 residues. The V gene's germline CDR1 is SEHNR and CDR2 FQNEAQ (reference sequence). The CDR3 protein is CASSRRDIYGYTF. DNA for the CDR3: TGTGCCAGCAGCCGGAGGGATATCTATGGCTACACCTTC.

This clonotype was seen many times. The chain is built from TRBV20-1 and TRBJ2-7, with 9 bases identical to TRBD2. There are 14 residues in the CDR3. Losses at the gene ends were 3 bases for V and 4 bases for J; bases not matched to a gene: 7. CDR1 and CDR2 (germline): DFQATT, SNEGSKA (reference sequence). The CDR3 DNA follows: TGCAGTGCTAGTTCCCAGCGGGAGGTGTACGAGCAGTACTTC. Residues: CSASSQREVYEQYF.

This clonotype was counted at least ten times. CDR3 region: CASSVGGSRNEQFF. The DNA of the CDR3 is TGCGCCAGCAGTGTAGGCGGGAGTCGCAATGAGCAGTTCTTC. The V gene is TRBV10-2, the J gene TRBJ2-1; TRBD2 agrees at 7 bases. There are 14 residues in the CDR3. Germline V gene data show CDR1 as WSHSY and CDR2 as SAAADI. J was trimmed by 6 bases and V by 4 bases; bases with no gene match: 6.

This clonotype appeared many times. The genes are TRBV20-1 and TRBJ2-4; D assignment may be TRBD1 or TRBD2 (5 bases each). CDR3 size: 15 residues. V was shortened by 0 bases and J by 3 bases, with 12 bases between the two germline ends. CDR1 is DFQATT, CDR2 SNEGSKA, per germline (reference sequence). CDR3 in amino acids: CSARDVRGGKNIQYF. The CDR3 DNA reads as TGCAGTGCTAGAGATGTACGGGGCGGCAAAAACATTCAGTACTTC.

At least ten counts were recorded for this clonotype. The chain uses TRBV7-9 and TRBJ2-2, with 7 bases aligning to TRBD2. The V segment lost 8 bases and the J segment 3 bases; nucleotides outside the gene matches: 3. The CDR3 extends over 13 amino acids. Germline V gene lookup returns CDR1 SEHNR and CDR2 FQNEAQ (reference sequence). The DNA of the CDR3 is TGTGCCAGCGGGCGGGAGTACACCGGGGAGCTGTTTTTT. This gives the protein CASGREYTGELFF.

The genes are TRBV7-8 and TRBJ2-7, with D possibly being TRBD1 (6 bases). There are 14 residues in the CDR3. CDR1 is SGHVS and CDR2 is FQNEAQ in the germline V gene. The V gene lost 5 bases and the J gene lost 1 base, with 12 bases spanning the gap. The CDR3: CASSPGHESYEQYF. DNA of the CDR3: TGTGCCAGCAGCCCGGGACACGAATCCTACGAGCAGTACTTC.

This clonotype was picked up many times. V gene TRBV27 combines with J gene TRBJ2-7; 12 positions match TRBD2. Trimming removed 9 bases from V and 4 bases from J; junction bases left unmatched: 7. The CDR3 loop spans 14 amino acids. CDR1 and CDR2 from the germline V gene are MNHEY and SMNVEV (reference sequence). The CDR3 region has the DNA TGTGCCAGTAGCGGGACTAGCGGGCTATACGAGCAGTACTTC. This translates into CASSGTSGLYEQYF.

A remark on this clonotype: A clone one base away is much larger, so this may be a read error. The chain links TRBV10-1 to TRBJ2-7; 7 bases map to TRBD2. CDR3 length equals 14 residues. The V gene end was trimmed by 5 bases and the J gene end by 2 bases; junction bases not matched to a gene: 6. The germline CDR1 and CDR2 sequences are WNHNN and SYGVQD (reference sequence). The CDR3 nucleotides are TGCGCCAGCAGTTATGAGCGGGACCCCTACGAGCAGTACTTC. This gives the protein CASSYERDPYEQYF.

This clonotype was counted many times. The chain uses TRBV25-1 and TRBJ2-1; maybe TRBD2 (6 bases). The CDR3 runs to 15 residues. V lost 7 bases, J lost 0 bases, and 13 bases lay in between. Germline CDR1 and CDR2: MGHDK and SYGVNS. DNA of the CDR3: TGTGCCAGCACTCAAGCGGGCCTCTCCTACAATGAGCAGTTCTTC. Protein product: CASTQAGLSYNEQFF.

Ten or more counts support this clonotype. As DNA, the CDR3 is TGTGCCAGCCGCGGAGGGGGCGGGGATCAGCCCCAGCATTTT. Its protein product is CASRGGGGDQPQHF. The rearrangement links TRBV21-1 to TRBJ1-5; the tabulated D call, TRBD1, remains unverified against the DNA. TRBV21-1 is reported as a pseudogene. The CDR3 length is 14 residues.

The table lists this clonotype with many counts. This chain uses TRBV12-3 or TRBV12-4 with TRBJ1-6; D unclear. The CDR3 totals 12 residues. Trimming removed 3 bases at V and 11 bases at J, with 8 bases between. This CDR3 reads CASSLDLPPLHF. CDR3 DNA sequence: TGTGCCAGCAGTTTGGACCTCCCACCCCTCCACTTT.